Listed here is a single T cell receptor beta chain. Its matching antigen is unknown. Researchers ran the PCR with 60 Vbeta and 13 Jbeta primers. Clones were read by immunoSEQ multiplex PCR, and TCRdb kept only the in-frame ones, dropping some. The sample has tens of thousands of clones; 70% are singletons. The germline V and J ends were trimmed by 0 bases and 4 bases, with 12 bases remaining between them. The germline V gene has CDR1 SGHNT and CDR2 YYREEE (reference sequence). The CDR3 is 15 residues long. The sample is drawn from a study of cytomegalovirus exposure and HLA in healthy donors. Notes on the study in general: TRBV6-2, TRBV6-3 and some other V segments were excluded as indistinguishable.

The source material was PBMCs. The receptor was derived from a woman aged 55 to 70 in good health and CMV-seropositive. The V call is TRBV5-4, the J call TRBJ2-3; D unresolved. Written as DNA, the CDR3 is TGTGCCAGCAGCTTGGCCGAATTAGCCGCAGATACGCAGTATTTT. Protein: CASSLAELAADTQYF.